This T cell receptor (beta chain) derives from a study of T cell changes during pregnancy in multiple sclerosis (dated by TCRdb to the late 2010s). Turning to the overall study: The study examined how the T cell repertoire changed over the course of pregnancy in women with multiple sclerosis.

Library preparation was by the immunoSEQ multiplex PCR assay. TCRdb limited this immuneACCESS table to in-frame rearrangements with V and J called. A share of clones is missing; checked studies link under half to unresolved V genes, and the rest is unexplained. The sample records around 100,000 clones, 92% of which are singletons. The top ten clonotypes cover 1.9% of the sample. Measured from the cysteine to the phenylalanine, the CDR3 is 15 residues long. Only CDR3 DNA remains: 45 bases, in frame from the first base. Per the germline V gene, SGHTA is the CDR1 and FQGNSA is the CDR2. V gives up 3 bases and J gives up 1 base, and the segment between their germline ends measures 11 bases. On this clone: There is no known antigen for this receptor. Nothing much larger sits one base from this clone, and base qualities are not available.

The receptor was isolated from a female donor with multiple sclerosis, enrolled in a pregnancy study. This chain joins TRBV7-2 to TRBJ2-3; the D segment could be TRBD1, given 5 matching bases. The sample in question was peripheral blood, obtained after pregnancy. At the DNA level, the sequence is TGTGCCAGCAGCTTCCCGCTAGGGGGCACAGATACGCAGTATTTT. The translation is CASSFPLGGTDTQYF.